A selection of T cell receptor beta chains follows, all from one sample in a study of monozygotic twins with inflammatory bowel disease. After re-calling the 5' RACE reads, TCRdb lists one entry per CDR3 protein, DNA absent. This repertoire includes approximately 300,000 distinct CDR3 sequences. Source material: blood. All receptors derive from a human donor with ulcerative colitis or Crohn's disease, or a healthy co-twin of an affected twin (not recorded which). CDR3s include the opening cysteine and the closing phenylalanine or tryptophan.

CDR3: CASRNNRGSSYNEQFF
V: TRBV6-2/TRBV6-3
J: TRBJ2-1

CDR3: CASRKTGDSYEQYF
V: TRBV2
J: TRBJ2-7

CDR3: CASSLGLSNTEAFF
V: TRBV12-3/TRBV12-4
J: TRBJ1-1

CDR3: CASSPVTGAGTDTQYF
V: TRBV5-1
J: TRBJ2-3

CDR3: CAWSVNVARTDTQYF
V: TRBV30
J: TRBJ2-3

CDR3: CSARDRGLYGYTF
V: TRBV20-1
J: TRBJ1-2

CDR3: CATSQRERAGVDTQYF
V: TRBV15
J: TRBJ2-3

CDR3: CASNPPGAYEQYF
V: TRBV28
J: TRBJ2-7

CDR3: CAILGTGDHEQYF
V: TRBV10-3
J: TRBJ2-7

CDR3: CASSQERTPGPYEQYF
V: TRBV4-3
J: TRBJ2-7

CDR3: CASSQDSSGNTIYF
V: TRBV4-3
J: TRBJ1-3

CDR3: CASSPLGKPYEQYF
V: TRBV18
J: TRBJ2-7

CDR3: CASSSGRVKEETQYF
V: TRBV7-3
J: TRBJ2-5

CDR3: CASSFRKVAGVETQYF
V: TRBV28
J: TRBJ2-5

CDR3: CAWTQGAEGYTF
V: TRBV30
J: TRBJ1-2

CDR3: CASSVGGGEAFF
V: TRBV9
J: TRBJ1-1

CDR3: CASSDVPRGNTIYF
V: TRBV25-1
J: TRBJ1-3

CDR3: CASSHVSGNMNTEAFF
V: TRBV18
J: TRBJ1-1

CDR3: CATSVERLETQYF
V: TRBV24-1
J: TRBJ2-5

CDR3: CASSLARGNSFF
V: TRBV7-2
J: TRBJ2-1

CDR3: CASSVGGVLDRTQYF
V: TRBV9
J: TRBJ2-5

CDR3: CASSGGTGELFF
V: TRBV12-3/TRBV12-4
J: TRBJ2-2

CDR3: CASRGPAAEKLFF
V: TRBV2
J: TRBJ1-4

CDR3: CSAPRPSGGAYEQYF
V: TRBV20-1
J: TRBJ2-7

CDR3: CASSTDHYEQYF
V: TRBV18
J: TRBJ2-7

CDR3: CASSFGGPKNIQYF
V: TRBV12-3/TRBV12-4
J: TRBJ2-4

CDR3: CSALAGAAADMQYF
V: TRBV20-1
J: TRBJ2-3

CDR3: CATSDPGQGNTEAFF
V: TRBV24-1
J: TRBJ1-1

CDR3: CASSLVETSYGYTF
V: TRBV5-4
J: TRBJ1-2

CDR3: CASSLENGLAESAFF
V: TRBV28
J: TRBJ2-1

CDR3: CASSLRSGGAPLHF
V: TRBV12-3/TRBV12-4
J: TRBJ1-6

CDR3: CASSPLGERRPEQYF
V: TRBV18
J: TRBJ2-7

CDR3: CASSQIGNGYNEQFF
V: TRBV5-1
J: TRBJ2-1

CDR3: CASSLSGQGRISLYTF
V: TRBV4-3
J: TRBJ1-2

CDR3: CASSPPSLGQETQYF
V: TRBV18
J: TRBJ2-5

CDR3: CATGQAGSDTQYF
V: TRBV24-1
J: TRBJ2-3

CDR3: CASSYPDGTYEQYF
V: TRBV6-2/TRBV6-3
J: TRBJ2-7

CDR3: CASLKTGAGTSRTNTQYF
V: TRBV27
J: TRBJ2-3

CDR3: CASSSGQNNKYEKLFF
V: TRBV5-1
J: TRBJ1-4

CDR3: CASSLALLAGGQANVLTF
V: TRBV5-1
J: TRBJ2-6

CDR3: CASSYVGGSGTQYF
V: TRBV6-5
J: TRBJ2-3

CDR3: CASSPQFNEQFF
V: TRBV27
J: TRBJ2-1

CDR3: CASSLPGDTEAFF
V: TRBV11-3
J: TRBJ1-1

CDR3: CASSFRSGGAFYEQYF
V: TRBV27
J: TRBJ2-7

CDR3: CASSQSTANTEAFF
V: TRBV6-6
J: TRBJ1-1

CDR3: CASSLGGLQEQFF
V: TRBV5-1
J: TRBJ2-1

CDR3: CASSPGPNNEQFF
V: TRBV27
J: TRBJ2-1

CDR3: CSARDQSTGANVLTF
V: TRBV20-1
J: TRBJ2-6

CDR3: CASTRQGAPYEQYF
V: TRBV28
J: TRBJ2-7

CDR3: CASSILPGFGTANNSPLHF
V: TRBV19
J: TRBJ1-6

CDR3: CASSRKSSGGYNEQFF
V: TRBV7-2
J: TRBJ2-1